Following are 30 T cell receptor beta chains from one sample sequenced in a study of T cells after yellow fever vaccination. A single record per CDR3 protein comes from TCRdb applying MiXCR to the 5' RACE reads. The sample holds hundreds of thousands of distinct CDR3 sequences, 6.2% seen once. The material was PBMCs, obtained 5 days after the yellow fever booster vaccination. All receptors come from a man between 25 and 39 years old who received the YFV17D yellow fever vaccine.

This clonotype was seen at least ten times. J is TRBJ2-7 and V is TRBV29-1; the D gene is possibly TRBD2 (6 bases). The V end was cut by 4 bases, the J end by 5 bases, with 9 bases between. CDR3 length equals 11 residues. Germline V gene sequence: CDR1 SQVTM, CDR2 ANQGSEA. The CDR3 nucleotides are TGCAGCGTTGGGGAGGTTGACGAGCAGTACTTC. Protein product: CSVGEVDEQYF.

This clonotype was observed a handful of times. V and J are TRBV4-2 and TRBJ2-7, with TRBD2 matching 9 bases. Germline V lookup: CDR1 LGHNA, CDR2 YNFKEQ. V shed 4 bases and J 0 bases; nucleotides not matched to a gene: 7. CDR3 length equals 16 residues. The CDR3 protein is CASSLTSGPHSYEQYF. In nucleotides, the CDR3 is TGTGCCAGCAGCCTAACTAGCGGGCCTCACTCCTACGAGCAGTACTTC.

The rearrangement uses TRBV20-1 and TRBJ1-2; D unclear. Germline values: CDR1 DFQATT, CDR2 SNEGSKA (reference sequence). The CDR3 has 13 residues. The V end was cut by 5 bases, the J end by 3 bases, with 13 bases between. CDR3 sequence reads: CSAGGREHYGYTF. The CDR3, as DNA: TGCAGTGCTGGAGGACGGGAACACTATGGCTACACCTTC.

The rearrangement links TRBV25-1 to TRBJ1-4; maybe TRBD1 (5 bases). This CDR3 contains 14 residues. V lost 4 bases and J lost 5, with 11 bases in between. Germline V gene sequence: CDR1 MGHDK, CDR2 SYGVNS. CDR3 sequence reads: CASSGMGGNEKLFF. Written as DNA, the CDR3 is TGTGCCAGCAGTGGTATGGGGGGGAATGAAAAACTGTTTTTT.

This clonotype was recorded at least ten times. This chain uses TRBV3-1 with TRBJ2-1; 7 positions agree with TRBD1. Trimming took 2 bases from V and 9 from J; bases not matched to a gene: 10. The CDR3 sequence is 15 residues long. Germline CDR1 reads LGHDT; CDR2 reads YNNKEL (reference sequence). CDR3 region: CASSQRDRNRGEQFF. In nucleotides, the CDR3 is TGTGCCAGCAGCCAACGGGACAGAAATAGGGGTGAGCAGTTCTTC.

This clonotype has at least ten counts. The chain couples TRBV4-3 to TRBJ2-7; 12 positions agree with TRBD2. CDR3 length equals 16 residues. Germline values: CDR1 LGHNA, CDR2 YSLEER. Losses at the gene ends were 2 bases for V and 0 bases for J; bases not matched to a gene: 2. CDR3 in amino acids: CASSQRLAGVSYEQYF. As DNA, the CDR3 is TGCGCCAGCAGCCAACGACTAGCGGGGGTCTCCTACGAGCAGTACTTC.

V usage is TRBV7-2 and J usage is TRBJ1-6; unclear D gene. V was pared by 0 bases and J by 6 bases, with 9 bases between. CDR3 length equals 15 residues. Germline V gene lookup returns CDR1 SGHTA and CDR2 FQGNSA. CDR3 region: CASSLAAKFNSPLHF. The CDR3 DNA reads as TGTGCCAGCAGCTTAGCGGCTAAGTTTAATTCACCCCTCCACTTT.

This clonotype was found a few times. V usage is TRBV5-4 and J usage is TRBJ2-1, with TRBD1 as a possible D gene (5 bases). Germline CDR1 reads SGHNT; CDR2 reads YYREEE (reference sequence). Trimming removed 0 bases at V and 0 bases at J, with 16 bases between. There are 18 residues in the CDR3. This CDR3 reads CASSLDAGRISSYNEQFF. The CDR3 coding sequence is TGTGCCAGCAGCTTGGACGCAGGGCGCATAAGCTCCTACAATGAGCAGTTCTTC.

The chain couples TRBV12-3 or TRBV12-4 to TRBJ2-5, with D uncertain. V lost 6 bases and J 5 bases, leaving 16 bases between the germline ends. The CDR3 length is 14 residues. CDR3 nucleotide sequence: TGTGCCAGCAGCAACCCCCCCTTTGGGGAGACCCAGTACTTC. Its protein product is CASSNPPFGETQYF.

Comment on this clonotype: A read error is possible here, since a much larger clone lies one base away. V usage is TRBV24-1 and J usage is TRBJ2-5; D tentatively reads TRBD1 or TRBD2 (5 bases each). V dropped 7 bases and J dropped 4 bases, with 12 bases sitting between them. The germline gives CDR1 KGHDR, CDR2 SFDVKD. The CDR3 has 13 residues. CDR3 loop: CATSQGRVETQYF. The CDR3 DNA sequence: TGTGCCACCAGCCAGGGACGAGTAGAGACCCAGTACTTC.

A word on this clonotype: This may be a read error, as it is one base from a much larger clone. The gene calls are TRBV19 and TRBJ1-1; D is unresolved. CDR1 is LNHDA, CDR2 SQIVND, per germline (reference sequence). CDR3 size: 12 residues. CDR3 amino acids: CASTMGVAEDFF. In DNA form, the CDR3 reads TGTGCCAGTACCATGGGAGTTGCTGAAGATTTCTTT.

This clonotype appeared a few times. The chain uses TRBV20-1 and TRBJ2-7, with TRBD1 identical over 8 bases. From germline, CDR1 is DFQATT and CDR2 SNEGSKA (reference sequence). This CDR3 spans 14 amino acids. V trimming: 1 base; J trimming: 7 bases; junction bases outside the gene matches: 9. CDR3 DNA: TGCAGTGCTAGAGTGGGGACAGGTGGGGAAGAGCAGTACTTC. Translating it yields CSARVGTGGEEQYF.

This clonotype showed up many times. This chain joins TRBV12-3 or TRBV12-4 and TRBJ2-1; 9 bases are a match to TRBD2. This CDR3 is 17 amino acids long. With V trimmed by 7 bases and J by 8 bases, 18 bases remained unmatched. CDR3: CASTPQVMSSGKYEQFF. The CDR3 region has the DNA TGTGCCAGCACCCCCCAAGTGATGTCTAGCGGGAAGTATGAGCAGTTCTTC.

V gene TRBV20-1 combines with J gene TRBJ1-2; D may be TRBD1 (5 bases). V lost 2 bases and J lost 8, with 12 bases in between. Looked up from germline, CDR1 is DFQATT and CDR2 is SNEGSKA (reference sequence). The CDR3 consists of 12 residues. The CDR3, as DNA: TGCAGTGCTAGAACCAGGGATGGCGGCTACACCTTC. The encoded protein is CSARTRDGGYTF.

This clonotype was seen a handful of times. This chain joins TRBV28 and TRBJ1-1; D call uncertain. This CDR3 contains 15 residues. Looked up from germline, CDR1 is MDHEN and CDR2 is SYDVKM. V dropped 0 bases and J dropped 2 bases, with 10 bases sitting between them. CDR3 sequence reads: CASSLWLGINTEAFF. In DNA form, the CDR3 reads TGTGCCAGCAGTTTATGGCTGGGAATAAACACTGAAGCTTTCTTT.

The CDR3 protein is CASSLKGRVAEKLFF. The CDR3 region has the DNA TGTGCCAGCAGCTTGAAGGGCAGGGTAGCTGAAAAACTGTTTTTT. The chain links TRBV5-4 to TRBJ1-4; D possibly corresponds to TRBD1 (5 bases). Deletions cut 1 base from V and 7 bases from J, with 14 bases between. Germline CDR1 SGHNT, CDR2 YYREEE (reference sequence). This CDR3 is built from 15 residues.

About this clonotype: Since no conserved phenylalanine or tryptophan closes the CDR3, a read error is the likely cause. V and J are TRBV7-9 and TRBJ2-1; TRBD2 aligns across 8 bases. Germline V gene sequence: CDR1 SEHNR, CDR2 FQNEAQ (reference sequence). The CDR3 spans 16 residues. With 5 bases clipped from V and 9 bases from J, the junction kept 15 bases outside the gene matches. The CDR3 DNA is TGTGCCAGCAGCCACCCGGGACTAGGGGACCTAGGTGAGCAGTTCTCC. Its translation is CASSHPGLGDLGEQFS.

This clonotype was detected ten times or more. This chain uses TRBV7-2 with TRBJ2-3, with D tentatively TRBD2 (5 bases). CDR1 is SGHTA and CDR2 is FQGNSA in the germline V gene. Trimming shortened V by 6 bases and J by 11 bases, and 24 bases separated the two germline ends. The CDR3 extends over 15 amino acids. CDR3 protein: CASSFSPSGLLQQYF. The CDR3 DNA follows: TGTGCCAGCAGTTTCAGCCCCAGCGGCCTCCTCCAGCAGTATTTT.

This clonotype was detected many times. The chain recombines TRBV28 with TRBJ2-5, with D possibly matching TRBD2 (7 bases). V was cut by 7 bases and J by 1 base, with 19 bases left in between. CDR3 length: 16 residues. CDR1 and CDR2 from the germline V gene are MDHEN and SYDVKM. The CDR3 sequence is CASKTGGPGVQETQYF. Here the CDR3 DNA reads TGTGCCAGCAAGACGGGAGGCCCAGGGGTCCAAGAGACCCAGTACTTC. The full variable domain, rest sourced from reference TRBV28 and TRBJ2-5, is DVKVTQSSRYLVKRTGEKVFLECVQDMDHENMFWYRQDPGLGLRLIYFSYDVKMKEKGDIPEGYSVSREKKERFSLILESASTNQTSMYLCASKTGGPGVQETQYFGPGTRLLVL.

This clonotype was picked up many times. This sequence joins TRBV11-2 and TRBJ2-5; 14 bases fit TRBD2. This CDR3 contains 19 residues. V shed 3 bases, J shed 4 bases, and the junction held 13 bases outside the gene matches. Germline V gene data show CDR1 as SGHAT and CDR2 as FQNNGV. The CDR3 sequence: CASSLGGTSGRALRETQYF. CDR3 bases: TGTGCCAGCAGCTTGGGCGGGACTAGCGGGAGAGCATTGAGAGAGACCCAGTACTTC.

This clonotype has ten or more counts. The genes are TRBV20-1 and TRBJ2-5, with D unclear. This CDR3 contains 15 residues. V gave up 1 base and J gave up 4 bases, with 16 bases separating them. Germline CDR1 reads DFQATT; CDR2 reads SNEGSKA (reference sequence). The CDR3 region is CSARVPGGGRETQYF. The CDR3 nucleotides read TGCAGTGCTAGAGTCCCTGGCGGCGGCAGAGAGACCCAGTACTTC.

In its sample, this clonotype was seen many times. V is TRBV7-2 and J is TRBJ2-1; 10 bases agree with TRBD1. There are 16 residues in the CDR3. Germline V CDR1 and CDR2: SGHTA, FQGNSA. V shed 3 bases, J shed 2 bases, and the junction held 4 bases outside the gene matches. The CDR3 DNA reads as TGTGCCAGCAGCTTCGCCGGGACAGGGGCCTACAATGAGCAGTTCTTC. Translation gives CASSFAGTGAYNEQFF. The whole variable domain, filled in from reference TRBV7-2 and TRBJ2-1, reads GAGVSQSPSNKVTEKGKDVELRCDPISGHTALYWYRQSLGQGLEFLIYFQGNSAPDKSGLPSDRFSAERTGGSVSTLTIQRTQQEDSAVYLCASSFAGTGAYNEQFFGPGTRLTVL.

This clonotype has a handful of counts. The J gene is TRBJ2-7, the V gene TRBV20-1, with unresolved D. Trimming removed 3 bases at V and 3 bases at J, with 12 bases between. Germline assignment: CDR1 DFQATT and CDR2 SNEGSKA (reference sequence). CDR3 size: 13 residues. This CDR3 reads CSASLRSVYEQYF. The DNA of the CDR3 is TGCAGTGCTAGTCTAAGGTCAGTCTACGAGCAGTACTTC.

V and J are TRBV3-1 and TRBJ2-7; 12 nucleotides agree with TRBD2. CDR3 length: 16 amino acids. J gave up 5 bases and V 2 bases, and 7 bases lay outside the gene matches. The germline CDR1 and CDR2 sequences are LGHDT and YNNKEL (reference sequence). DNA for the CDR3: TGTGCCAGCAGCCAACACAAACTAGCGGGAGGCGACGAGCAGTACTTC. Translation gives CASSQHKLAGGDEQYF.

This clonotype was detected a few times. V is TRBV6-4 and J is TRBJ2-1, with a tentative D call TRBD1 (6 bases). This CDR3 region has 11 residues. Germline V gene lookup returns CDR1 MRHNA and CDR2 SNTAGT. Trimming took 10 bases from V and 9 from J, leaving 13 bases between them. The CDR3, as DNA: TGTGCCACCACACAGGGAAGTGAGCAGTTCTTC. This sequence encodes CATTQGSEQFF.

The CDR3 coding sequence is TGTGCCAGCAGCCCCACCATCCTAGCGGGAGTGCGAGAGACCCAGTACTTC. Translated, it gives CASSPTILAGVRETQYF. V usage is TRBV7-2 and J usage is TRBJ2-5; 10 nucleotides match TRBD2. The CDR3 length is 17 residues. The trim removed 5 bases at V and 4 bases at J, leaving 13 bases unmatched. CDR1 is SGHTA and CDR2 is FQGNSA in the germline V gene.

This clonotype was observed many times. CDR3 in amino acids: CASNQGDTQYF. In DNA form, the CDR3 reads TGCGCCAGTAACCAAGGAGATACGCAGTATTTT. J is TRBJ2-3 and V is TRBV5-1; no clear D. Germline CDR1 and CDR2: SGHRS and YFSETQ. The V end lost 8 bases, the J end lost 5 bases, and 9 bases lay between the germline ends. The CDR3 has 11 amino acids.

CDR3 nucleotides: TGTGCCAGCAGTTTTGGACAGGGGGGAGAAAAACTGTTTTTT. It translates to CASSFGQGGEKLFF. V is TRBV12-3 or TRBV12-4 and J is TRBJ1-4, with 10 bases that match TRBD1. V lost 3 bases and J lost 8; bases outside the gene matches: 3. The CDR3 length is 14 residues.

This clonotype appeared many times. The V gene is TRBV6-2 or TRBV6-3, the J gene TRBJ2-7; tentatively, D is TRBD2 (5 bases). The CDR3 runs 17 residues. The V end was cut by 4 bases, the J end by 3 bases, with 22 bases between. Germline V CDR1 and CDR2: MNHEY, SVGEGT. This CDR3 is CASSWIRGSPRGYEQYF. The CDR3 DNA is TGTGCCAGCAGTTGGATAAGAGGGTCCCCCCGCGGCTACGAGCAGTACTTC.

There are a few counts of this clonotype. The gene calls are TRBV25-1 and TRBJ2-7; D ambiguous. CDR1 and CDR2 from the germline V gene are MGHDK and SYGVNS. Trimming cost V 4 bases and J 2 bases, with 9 bases left between them. The CDR3 runs 13 residues. The CDR3 DNA follows: TGTGCCAGCAGTGGAGTCTTTACCTACGAGCAGTACTTC. Its translation: CASSGVFTYEQYF.